This T cell receptor beta chain came from a study of breast tumors, draining lymph nodes, adjacent tissues. TCRdb independently ran MiXCR on the multiplex PCR reads; one entry per CDR3 protein. The sample yields 45,000 or so distinct CDR3 sequences, 20% to 25% seen once. This sequence was found in a female donor with breast cancer. Some clones in this sample may be carry-over from other donors' samples. The sample comprised breast tumor tissue.

The CDR3 loop reads CASSDQWLGIGELFF. The CDR3 DNA is TGCGCCAGCAGTGATCAGTGGTTGGGCATCGGGGAGCTGTTTTTT. The chain has TRBV10-1 and TRBJ2-2; D gene uncertain. CDR3 size: 15 residues. The germline gives CDR1 WNHNN, CDR2 SYGVQD (reference sequence). Between the trimmed V and J ends, which lost 3 bases and 7 bases, there was a span of 15 bases.